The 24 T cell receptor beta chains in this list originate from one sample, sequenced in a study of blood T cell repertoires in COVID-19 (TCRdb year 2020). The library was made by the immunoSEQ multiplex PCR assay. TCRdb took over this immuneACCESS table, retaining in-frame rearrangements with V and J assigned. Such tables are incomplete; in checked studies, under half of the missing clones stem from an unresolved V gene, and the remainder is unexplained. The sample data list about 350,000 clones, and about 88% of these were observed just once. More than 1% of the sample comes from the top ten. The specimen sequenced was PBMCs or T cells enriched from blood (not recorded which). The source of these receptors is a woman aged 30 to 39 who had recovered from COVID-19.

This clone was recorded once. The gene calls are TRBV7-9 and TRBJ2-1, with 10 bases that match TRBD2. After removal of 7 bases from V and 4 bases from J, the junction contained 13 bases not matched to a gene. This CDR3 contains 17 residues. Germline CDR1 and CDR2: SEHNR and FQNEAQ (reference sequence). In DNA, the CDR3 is TGTGCCAGCACCCGCAATAGCGGGGGGTTCCCTTACAATGAGCAGTTCTTC. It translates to CASTRNSGGFPYNEQFF. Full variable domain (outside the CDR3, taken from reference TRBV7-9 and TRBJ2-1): DTGVSQNPRHKITKRGQNVTFRCDPISEHNRLYWYRQTLGQGPEFLTYFQNEAQLEKSRLLSDRFSAERPKGSFSTLEIQRTEQGDSAMYLCASTRNSGGFPYNEQFFGPGTRLTVL.

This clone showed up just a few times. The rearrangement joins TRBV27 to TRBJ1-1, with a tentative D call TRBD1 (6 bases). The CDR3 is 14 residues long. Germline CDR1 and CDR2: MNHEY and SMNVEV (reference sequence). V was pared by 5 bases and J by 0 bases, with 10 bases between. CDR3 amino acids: CASSRQAMNTEAFF. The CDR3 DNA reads TGTGCCAGCAGTCGACAGGCAATGAACACTGAAGCTTTCTTT.

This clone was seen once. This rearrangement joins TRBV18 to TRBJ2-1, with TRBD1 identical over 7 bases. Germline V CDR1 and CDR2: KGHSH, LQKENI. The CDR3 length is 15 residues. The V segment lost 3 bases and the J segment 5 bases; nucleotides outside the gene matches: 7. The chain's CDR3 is CASSPQGDRHNEQFF. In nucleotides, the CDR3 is TGTGCCAGCTCACCCCAGGGGGATCGACACAATGAGCAGTTCTTC.

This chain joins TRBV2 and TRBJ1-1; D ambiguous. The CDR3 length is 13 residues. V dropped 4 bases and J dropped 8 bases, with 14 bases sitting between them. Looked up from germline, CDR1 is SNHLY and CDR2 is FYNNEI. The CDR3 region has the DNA TGTGCCAGCAGTGCGTCGTCGTTCAGGGAAGCTTTCTTT. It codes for CASSASSFREAFF.

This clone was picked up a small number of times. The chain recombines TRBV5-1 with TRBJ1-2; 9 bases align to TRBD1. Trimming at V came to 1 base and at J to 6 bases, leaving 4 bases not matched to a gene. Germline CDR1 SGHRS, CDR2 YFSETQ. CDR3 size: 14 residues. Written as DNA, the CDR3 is TGCGCCAGCAGCTTGTTCGGGACAGGGAATGGCTACACCTTC. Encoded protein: CASSLFGTGNGYTF.

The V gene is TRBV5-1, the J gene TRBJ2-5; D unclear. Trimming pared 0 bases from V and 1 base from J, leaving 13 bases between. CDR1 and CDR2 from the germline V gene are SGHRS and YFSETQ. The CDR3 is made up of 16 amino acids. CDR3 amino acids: CASSLVGGSFQETQYF. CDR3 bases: TGCGCCAGCAGCTTGGTCGGCGGCAGCTTCCAAGAGACCCAGTACTTC.

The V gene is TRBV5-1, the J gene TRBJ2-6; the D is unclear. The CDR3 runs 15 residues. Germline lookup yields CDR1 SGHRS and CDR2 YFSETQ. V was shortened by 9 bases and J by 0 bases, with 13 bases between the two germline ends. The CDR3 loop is CATSWLDSGANVLTF. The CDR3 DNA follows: TGCGCCACCTCTTGGCTCGACTCTGGGGCCAACGTCCTGACTTTC. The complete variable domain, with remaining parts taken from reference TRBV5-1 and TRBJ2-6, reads KAGVTQTPRYLIKTRGQQVTLSCSPISGHRSVSWYQQTPGQGLQFLFEYFSETQRNKGNFPGRFSGRQFSNSRSEMNVSTLELGDSALYLCATSWLDSGANVLTFGAGSRLTVL.

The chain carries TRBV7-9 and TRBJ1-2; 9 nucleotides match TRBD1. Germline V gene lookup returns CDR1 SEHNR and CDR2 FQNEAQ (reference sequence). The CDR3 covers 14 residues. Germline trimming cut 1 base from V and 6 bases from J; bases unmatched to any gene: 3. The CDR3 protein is CASSLDRGHHGYTF. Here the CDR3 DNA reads TGTGCCAGCAGCTTAGACAGGGGGCATCATGGCTACACCTTC.

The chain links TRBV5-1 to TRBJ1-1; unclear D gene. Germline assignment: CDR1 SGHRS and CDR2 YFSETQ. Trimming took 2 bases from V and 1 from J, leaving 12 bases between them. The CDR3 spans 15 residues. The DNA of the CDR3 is TGCGCCAGCAGCTTTTCGGGGTCTAGGAACACTGAAGCTTTCTTT. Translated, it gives CASSFSGSRNTEAFF.

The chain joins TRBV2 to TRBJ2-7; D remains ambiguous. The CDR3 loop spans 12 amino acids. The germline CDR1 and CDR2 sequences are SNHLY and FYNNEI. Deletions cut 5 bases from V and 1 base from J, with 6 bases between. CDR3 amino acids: CASSTPSYEQYF. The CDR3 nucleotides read TGTGCCAGCAGTACTCCTTCCTACGAGCAGTACTTC. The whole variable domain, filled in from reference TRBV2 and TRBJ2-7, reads EPEVTQTPSHQVTQMGQEVILRCVPISNHLYFYWYRQILGQKVEFLVSFYNNEISEKSEIFDDQFSVERPDGSNFTLKIRSTKLEDSAMYFCASSTPSYEQYFGPGTRLTVT.

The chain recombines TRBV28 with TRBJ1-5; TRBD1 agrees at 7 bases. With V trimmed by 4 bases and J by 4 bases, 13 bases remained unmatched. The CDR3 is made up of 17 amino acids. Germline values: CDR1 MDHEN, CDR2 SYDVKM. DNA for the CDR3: TGTGCCAGCAGTTCCGACAGGGTTGGTCGCCTAAATCAGCCCCAGCATTTT. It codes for CASSSDRVGRLNQPQHF.

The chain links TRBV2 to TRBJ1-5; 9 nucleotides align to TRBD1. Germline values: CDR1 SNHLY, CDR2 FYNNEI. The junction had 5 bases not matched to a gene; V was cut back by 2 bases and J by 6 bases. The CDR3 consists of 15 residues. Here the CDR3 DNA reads TGTGCCAGCAGTGAACGACAGGGGGTCGTTCAGCCCCAGCATTTT. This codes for CASSERQGVVQPQHF.

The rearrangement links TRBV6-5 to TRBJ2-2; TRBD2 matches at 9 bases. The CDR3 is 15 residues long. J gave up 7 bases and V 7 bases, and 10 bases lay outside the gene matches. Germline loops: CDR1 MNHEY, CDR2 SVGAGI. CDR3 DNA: TGTGCCAGCACCCCGGCGGGGGGGCCCGGCGGGGAGCTGTTTTTT. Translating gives CASTPAGGPGGELFF.

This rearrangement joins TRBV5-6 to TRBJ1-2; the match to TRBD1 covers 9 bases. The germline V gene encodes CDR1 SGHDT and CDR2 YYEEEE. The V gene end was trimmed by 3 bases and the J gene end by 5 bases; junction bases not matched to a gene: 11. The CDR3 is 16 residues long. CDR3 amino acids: CASSSYPDRGGYGYTF. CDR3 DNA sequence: TGTGCCAGCAGCTCCTACCCGGACAGGGGAGGTTATGGCTACACCTTC.

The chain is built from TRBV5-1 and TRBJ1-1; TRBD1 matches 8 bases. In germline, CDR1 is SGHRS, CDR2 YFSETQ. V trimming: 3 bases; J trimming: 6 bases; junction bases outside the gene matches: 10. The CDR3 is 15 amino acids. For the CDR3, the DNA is TGCGCCAGCAGCTGGAAGACAGGGGAAGCCGCTGAAGCTTTCTTT. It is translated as CASSWKTGEAAEAFF.

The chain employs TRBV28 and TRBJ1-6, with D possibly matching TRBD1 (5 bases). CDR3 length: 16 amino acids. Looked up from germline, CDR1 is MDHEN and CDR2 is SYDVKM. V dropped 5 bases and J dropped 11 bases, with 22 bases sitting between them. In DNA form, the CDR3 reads TGTGCCAGCAGTCTAGAAGAACAGGTTCAACTCCCACCCCTCCACTTT. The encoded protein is CASSLEEQVQLPPLHF.

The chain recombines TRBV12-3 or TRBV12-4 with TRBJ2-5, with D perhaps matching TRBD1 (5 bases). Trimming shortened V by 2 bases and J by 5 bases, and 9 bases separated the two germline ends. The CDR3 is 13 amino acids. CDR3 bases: TGTGCCAGCAGTTTATCAGGGTCGGAGACCCAGTACTTC. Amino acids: CASSLSGSETQYF.

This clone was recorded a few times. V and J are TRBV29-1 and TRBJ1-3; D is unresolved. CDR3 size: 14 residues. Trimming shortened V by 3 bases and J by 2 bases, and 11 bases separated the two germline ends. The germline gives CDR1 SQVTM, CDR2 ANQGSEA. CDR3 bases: TGCAGCGTTGACAGCGAAAGCCCTGGAAACACCATATATTTT. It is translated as CSVDSESPGNTIYF.

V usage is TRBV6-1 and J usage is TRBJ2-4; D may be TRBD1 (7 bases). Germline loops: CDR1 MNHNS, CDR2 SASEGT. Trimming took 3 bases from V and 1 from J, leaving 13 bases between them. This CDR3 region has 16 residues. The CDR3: CASSEGGQLAKNIQYF. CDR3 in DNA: TGTGCCAGCAGTGAGGGGGGACAGCTCGCCAAAAACATTCAGTACTTC.

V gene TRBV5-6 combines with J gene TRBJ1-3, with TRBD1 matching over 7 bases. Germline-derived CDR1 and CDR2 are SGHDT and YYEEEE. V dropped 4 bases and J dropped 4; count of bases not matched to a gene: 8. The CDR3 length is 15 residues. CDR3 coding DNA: TGTGCCAGCAGCACCAAAGACAGGGCCGGAAACACCATATATTTT. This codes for CASSTKDRAGNTIYF.

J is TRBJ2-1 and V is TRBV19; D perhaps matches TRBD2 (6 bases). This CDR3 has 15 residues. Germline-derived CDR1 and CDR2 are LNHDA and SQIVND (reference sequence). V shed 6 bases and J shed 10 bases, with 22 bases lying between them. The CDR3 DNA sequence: TGTGCCAGTAGGAATGGGGGACTCCCGTTAGGAGAGCAGTTCTTC. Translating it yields CASRNGGLPLGEQFF.

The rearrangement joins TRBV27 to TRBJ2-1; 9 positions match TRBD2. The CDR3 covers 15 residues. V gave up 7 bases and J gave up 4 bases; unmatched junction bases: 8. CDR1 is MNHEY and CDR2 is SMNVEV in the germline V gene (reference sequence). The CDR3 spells CASKNAGGRYNEQFF. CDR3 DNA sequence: TGTGCCAGCAAAAACGCGGGGGGGCGGTACAATGAGCAGTTCTTC.

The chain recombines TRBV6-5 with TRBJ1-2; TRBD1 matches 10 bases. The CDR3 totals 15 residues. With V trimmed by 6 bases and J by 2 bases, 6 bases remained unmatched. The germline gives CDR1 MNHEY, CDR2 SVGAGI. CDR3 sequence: CASSVDRGLNYGYTF. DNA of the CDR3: TGTGCCAGCAGCGTCGACAGGGGGCTAAACTATGGCTACACCTTC.

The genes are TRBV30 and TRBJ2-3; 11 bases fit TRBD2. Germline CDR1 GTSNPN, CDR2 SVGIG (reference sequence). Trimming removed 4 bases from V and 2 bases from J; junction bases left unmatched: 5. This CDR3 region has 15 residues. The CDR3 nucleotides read TGTGCCTGGAAGAGACTAGCGGGGTCCACAGATACGCAGTATTTT. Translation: CAWKRLAGSTDTQYF.